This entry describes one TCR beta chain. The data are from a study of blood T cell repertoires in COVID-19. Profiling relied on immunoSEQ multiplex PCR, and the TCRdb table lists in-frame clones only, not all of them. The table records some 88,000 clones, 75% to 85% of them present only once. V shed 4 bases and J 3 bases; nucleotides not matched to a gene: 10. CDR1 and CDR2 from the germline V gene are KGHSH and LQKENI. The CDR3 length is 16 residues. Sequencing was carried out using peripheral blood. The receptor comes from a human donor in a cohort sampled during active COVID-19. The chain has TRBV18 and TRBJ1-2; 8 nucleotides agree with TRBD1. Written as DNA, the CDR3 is TGTGCCAGCTCACTCACTCCGGGACAGGCCGACTATGGCTACACCTTC. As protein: CASSLTPGQADYGYTF.